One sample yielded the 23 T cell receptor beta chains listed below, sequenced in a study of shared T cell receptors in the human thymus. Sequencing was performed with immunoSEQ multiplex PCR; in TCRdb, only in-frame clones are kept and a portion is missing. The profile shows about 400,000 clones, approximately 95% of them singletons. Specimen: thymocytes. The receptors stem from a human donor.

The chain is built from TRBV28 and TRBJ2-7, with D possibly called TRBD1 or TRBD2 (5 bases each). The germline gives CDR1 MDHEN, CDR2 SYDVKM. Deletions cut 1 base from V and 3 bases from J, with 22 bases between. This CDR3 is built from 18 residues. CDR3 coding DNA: TGTGCCAGCAGTTTATCCCGAAGGGGACCACACTACCTCTACGAGCAGTACTTC. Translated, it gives CASSLSRRGPHYLYEQYF.

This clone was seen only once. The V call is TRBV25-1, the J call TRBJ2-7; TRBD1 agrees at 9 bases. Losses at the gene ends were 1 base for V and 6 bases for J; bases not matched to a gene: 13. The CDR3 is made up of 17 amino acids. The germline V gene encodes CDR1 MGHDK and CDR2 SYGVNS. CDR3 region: CASSEFLGTGFVGEQYF. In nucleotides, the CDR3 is TGTGCCAGCAGTGAATTCCTCGGGACAGGGTTTGTCGGCGAGCAGTACTTC.

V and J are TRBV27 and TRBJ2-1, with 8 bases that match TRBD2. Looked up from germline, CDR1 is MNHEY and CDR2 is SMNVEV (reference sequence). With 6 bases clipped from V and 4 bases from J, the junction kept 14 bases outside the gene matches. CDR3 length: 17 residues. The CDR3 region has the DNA TGTGCCAGCAGCCCCGGGGGGGTAGGCCCTGCGTACAATGAGCAGTTCTTC. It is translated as CASSPGGVGPAYNEQFF.

The CDR3 loop reads CASSLEEASGTYEQYF. CDR3 nucleotide sequence: TGCGCCAGCAGCTTGGAGGAGGCTAGCGGCACCTACGAGCAGTACTTC. This sequence joins TRBV5-1 and TRBJ2-7, with 7 bases fitting TRBD2. Germline assignment: CDR1 SGHRS and CDR2 YFSETQ. J gave up 2 bases and V 0 bases, and 8 bases lay outside the gene matches. CDR3 length: 16 residues.

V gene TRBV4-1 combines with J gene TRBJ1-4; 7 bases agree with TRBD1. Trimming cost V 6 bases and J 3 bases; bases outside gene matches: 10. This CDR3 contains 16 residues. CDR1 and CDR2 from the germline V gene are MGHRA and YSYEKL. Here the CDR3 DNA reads TGCGCCAGCAGTCACATAAGACAGGGATCTAATGAAAAACTGTTTTTT. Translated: CASSHIRQGSNEKLFF.

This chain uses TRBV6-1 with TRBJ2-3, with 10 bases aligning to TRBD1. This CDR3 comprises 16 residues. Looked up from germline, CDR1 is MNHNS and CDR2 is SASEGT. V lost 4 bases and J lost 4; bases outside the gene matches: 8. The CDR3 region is CASSVRDRGVADTQYF. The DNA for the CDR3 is TGTGCCAGCAGTGTCCGGGACAGGGGAGTAGCAGATACGCAGTATTTT.

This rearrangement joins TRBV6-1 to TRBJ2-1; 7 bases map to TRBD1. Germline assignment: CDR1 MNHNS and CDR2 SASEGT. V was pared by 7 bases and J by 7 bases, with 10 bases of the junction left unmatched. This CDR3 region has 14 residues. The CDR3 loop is CASKIRTGQNEQFF. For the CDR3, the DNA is TGTGCCAGCAAGATAAGGACAGGCCAGAATGAGCAGTTCTTC.

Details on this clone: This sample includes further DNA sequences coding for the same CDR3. CDR3 residues: CASSLGGPSYEQYF. CDR3 bases: TGTGCCAGCAGCTTAGGGGGACCCTCCTACGAGCAGTACTTC. J is TRBJ2-7 and V is TRBV7-2; D could derive from TRBD1 or TRBD2 (5 bases each). Germline V gives CDR1 SGHTA, CDR2 FQGNSA. CDR3 size: 14 residues. Trimming pared 1 base from V and 0 bases from J, leaving 7 bases between.

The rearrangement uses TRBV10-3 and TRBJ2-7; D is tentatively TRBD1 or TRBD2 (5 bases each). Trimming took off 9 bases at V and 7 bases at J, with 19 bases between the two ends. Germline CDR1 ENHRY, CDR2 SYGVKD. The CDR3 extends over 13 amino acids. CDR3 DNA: TGTGCCATTGGTGCCGGGACGAAGGAAGAGCAGTACTTC. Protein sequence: CAIGAGTKEEQYF.

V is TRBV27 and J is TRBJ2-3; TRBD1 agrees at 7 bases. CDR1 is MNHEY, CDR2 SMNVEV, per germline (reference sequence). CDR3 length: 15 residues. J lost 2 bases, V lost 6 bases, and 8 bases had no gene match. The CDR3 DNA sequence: TGTGCCAGCAGAGCGCTCAGGGGGTACACAGATACGCAGTATTTT. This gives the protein CASRALRGYTDTQYF.

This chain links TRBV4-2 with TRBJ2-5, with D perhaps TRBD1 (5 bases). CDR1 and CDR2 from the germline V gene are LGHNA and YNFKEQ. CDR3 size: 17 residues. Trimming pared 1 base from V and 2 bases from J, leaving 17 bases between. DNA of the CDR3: TGTGCCAGCAGCCAAGTTGGAGACAGCTATAAACAAGAGACCCAGTACTTC. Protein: CASSQVGDSYKQETQYF.

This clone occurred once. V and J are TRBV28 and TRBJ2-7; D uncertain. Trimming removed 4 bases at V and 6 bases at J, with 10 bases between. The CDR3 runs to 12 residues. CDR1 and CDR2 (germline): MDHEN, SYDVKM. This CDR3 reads CASSSPVFEQYF. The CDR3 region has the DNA TGTGCCAGCAGTTCCCCGGTGTTCGAGCAGTACTTC.

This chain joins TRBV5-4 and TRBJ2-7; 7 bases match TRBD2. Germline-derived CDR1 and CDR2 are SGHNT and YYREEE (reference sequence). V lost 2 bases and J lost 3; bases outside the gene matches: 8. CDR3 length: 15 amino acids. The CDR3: CASSFLADVLYEQYF. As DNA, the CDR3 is TGTGCCAGCAGCTTTCTAGCGGATGTCCTCTACGAGCAGTACTTC.

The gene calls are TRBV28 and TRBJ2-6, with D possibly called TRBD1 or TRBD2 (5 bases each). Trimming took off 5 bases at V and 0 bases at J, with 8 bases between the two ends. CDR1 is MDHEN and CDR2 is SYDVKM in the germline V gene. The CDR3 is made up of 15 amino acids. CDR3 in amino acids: CASSRGCSGANVLTF. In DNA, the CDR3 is TGTGCCAGCAGTCGGGGCTGCTCTGGGGCCAACGTCCTGACTTTC.

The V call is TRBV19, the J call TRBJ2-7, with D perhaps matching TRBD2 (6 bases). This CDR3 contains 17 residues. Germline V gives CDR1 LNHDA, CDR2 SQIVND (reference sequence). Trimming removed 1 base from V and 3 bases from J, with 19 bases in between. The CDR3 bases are TGTGCCAGTAGTATAGGGCAGGAGGGTCGAGGGTTCTACGAGCAGTACTTC. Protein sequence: CASSIGQEGRGFYEQYF.

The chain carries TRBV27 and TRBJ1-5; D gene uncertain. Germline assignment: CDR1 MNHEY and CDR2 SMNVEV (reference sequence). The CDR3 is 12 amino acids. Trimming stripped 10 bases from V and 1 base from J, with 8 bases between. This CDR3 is CAIPASNQPQHF. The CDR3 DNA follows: TGTGCCATCCCCGCCAGCAATCAGCCCCAGCATTTT.

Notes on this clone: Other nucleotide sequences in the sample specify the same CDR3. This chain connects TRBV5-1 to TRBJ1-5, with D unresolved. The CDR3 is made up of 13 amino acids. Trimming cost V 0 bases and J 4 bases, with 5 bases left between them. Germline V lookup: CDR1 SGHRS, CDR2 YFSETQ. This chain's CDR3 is CASSLAGNQPQHF. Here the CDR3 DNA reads TGCGCCAGCAGCTTGGCCGGGAATCAGCCCCAGCATTTT.

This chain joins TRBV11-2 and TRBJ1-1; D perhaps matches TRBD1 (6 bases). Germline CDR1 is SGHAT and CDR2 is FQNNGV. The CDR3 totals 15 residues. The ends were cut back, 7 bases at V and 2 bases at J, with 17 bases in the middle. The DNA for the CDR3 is TGTGCCAGCATTCTCTCAGGGGCTCCCAACACTGAAGCTTTCTTT. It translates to CASILSGAPNTEAFF.

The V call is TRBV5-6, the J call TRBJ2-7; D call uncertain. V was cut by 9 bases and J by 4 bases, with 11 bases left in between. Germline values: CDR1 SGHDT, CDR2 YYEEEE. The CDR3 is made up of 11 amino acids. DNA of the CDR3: TGTGCCACAGGCGCCCGGTACGAGCAGTACTTC. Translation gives CATGARYEQYF.

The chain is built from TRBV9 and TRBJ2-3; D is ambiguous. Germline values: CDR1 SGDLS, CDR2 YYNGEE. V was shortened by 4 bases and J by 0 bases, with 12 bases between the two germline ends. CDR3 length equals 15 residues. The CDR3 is CASSPNGGSTDTQYF. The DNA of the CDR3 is TGTGCCAGCAGCCCCAACGGTGGGAGCACAGATACGCAGTATTTT.

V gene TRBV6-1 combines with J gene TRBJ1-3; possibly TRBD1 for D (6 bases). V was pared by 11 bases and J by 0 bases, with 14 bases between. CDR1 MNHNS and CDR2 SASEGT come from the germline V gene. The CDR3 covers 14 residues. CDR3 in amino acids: CAGGGRSSGNTIYF. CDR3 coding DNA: TGTGCCGGGGGCGGCAGGAGCTCTGGAAACACCATATATTTT.

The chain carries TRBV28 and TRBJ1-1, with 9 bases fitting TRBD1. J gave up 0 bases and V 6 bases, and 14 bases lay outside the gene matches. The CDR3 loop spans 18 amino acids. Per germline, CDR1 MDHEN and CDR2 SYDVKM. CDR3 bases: TGTGCCAGCAGCCGTCCCGGGACAGGGAGGGCCATGAACACTGAAGCTTTCTTT. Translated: CASSRPGTGRAMNTEAFF.

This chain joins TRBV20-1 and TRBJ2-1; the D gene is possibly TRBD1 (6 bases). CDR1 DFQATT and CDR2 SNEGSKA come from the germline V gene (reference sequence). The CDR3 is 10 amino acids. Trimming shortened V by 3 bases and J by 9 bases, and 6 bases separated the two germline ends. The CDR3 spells CSASRGEQFF. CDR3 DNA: TGCAGTGCTAGCAGGGGTGAGCAGTTCTTC.